The clone carrying this T cell receptor (beta chain) was detected only a few times. These data belong to a study of blood T cell repertoires in COVID-19. Study-wide context: The study drew acute and convalescent COVID-19 samples from the United States, Italy and Spain. T cells, B-cell-depleted T cells, or PBMCs provided the cDNA or gDNA that served as material.

Authors' methods: From reference gene primer amplification, estimates of nucleated cell counts were derived. The table came from immunoSEQ multiplex PCR; TCRdb's copy has only in-frame clones and leaves some out. For V, J and clone size, that table is used; D and trimming come from the DNA. The repertoire holds over 60,000 clones, about 81% seen once, with under 20% in the top ten. Trimming cost V 3 bases and J 3 bases, with 6 bases left between them. The germline V gene encodes CDR1 SNHLY and CDR2 FYNNEI. The CDR3 consists of 14 residues. Sequencing was done on a sample of peripheral blood. The TCR comes from a human donor in a cohort sampled during active COVID-19. The J gene is TRBJ1-6, the V gene TRBV2; no clear D gene. DNA of the CDR3: TGTGCCAGCAGTGACAGGAACTATAATTCACCCCTCCACTTT. Translated: CASSDRNYNSPLHF.